This T cell receptor beta chain was identified during a study of cytomegalovirus exposure and HLA in healthy donors. As for the study in general: Later analysis reported that the roughly 130 validation repertoires shared the platform of the 500 to 750 first-cohort repertoires.

The V end lost 5 bases, the J end lost 4 bases, and 9 bases lay between the germline ends. Germline values: CDR1 SGHTA, CDR2 FQGNSA. There are 13 residues in the CDR3. Profiling relied on immunoSEQ multiplex PCR, and the TCRdb table lists in-frame clones only, not all of them. The sample consists of some 210,000 clones, approximately 87% of them appearing once. Study-level points and caveats: TCR beta chains numbering some 160 were designated cytomegalovirus-associated. Reported results showed that the classifier diagnosed cytomegalovirus status with high specificity and sensitivity.

As concerns this clone: What it binds is unknown.

The receptor's source is a woman aged 18-30 years in good health and CMV-seronegative. Sequencing was carried out using PBMCs. The chain recombines TRBV7-2 with TRBJ2-1, with D possibly TRBD1 on 6 matching bases. The CDR3: CASSTGQYNEQFF. The CDR3 DNA reads as TGTGCCAGCAGCACCGGACAGTACAATGAGCAGTTCTTC.